Below, 32 T cell receptor beta chains from the same sample are listed, as sequenced in a study of cytomegalovirus exposure and HLA in healthy donors. The study ran its PCR with 60 Vbeta and 13 Jbeta primers. Assay used: immunoSEQ multiplex PCR; TCRdb lists only in-frame clones, some missing. The sample yields around 180,000 clones, around 84% seen once. The sample was PBMCs. These receptor sequences come from a girl aged 2 to 9 in good health and CMV-seropositive.

This clone was counted between two and nine times. This chain uses TRBV5-4 with TRBJ1-5; 9 positions match TRBD1. The CDR3 extends over 14 amino acids. J was trimmed by 4 bases and V by 7 bases; bases with no gene match: 6. CDR1 and CDR2 (germline): SGHNT, YYREEE (reference sequence). DNA of the CDR3: TGTGCCAGCCCCCCGGGGACAGGGAATCAGCCCCAGCATTTT. This sequence encodes CASPPGTGNQPQHF.

J is TRBJ1-5 and V is TRBV5-5; D remains unclear. V lost 4 bases, J lost 2 bases, and 13 bases lay in between. The germline gives CDR1 SGHKS, CDR2 YYEKEE (reference sequence). The CDR3 consists of 15 residues. The CDR3, as DNA: TGTGCCAGCAGCCCCACCCCGGGAGGCAATCAGCCCCAGCATTTT. This gives the protein CASSPTPGGNQPQHF.

V usage is TRBV5-1 and J usage is TRBJ2-3; D call uncertain. This CDR3 spans 14 amino acids. Trimming removed 5 bases at V and 2 bases at J, with 12 bases between. Germline-derived CDR1 and CDR2 are SGHRS and YFSETQ. CDR3 protein: CASSSRVDTDTQYF. CDR3 coding DNA: TGCGCCAGCAGTAGTAGAGTTGACACAGATACGCAGTATTTT.

This chain links TRBV19 with TRBJ2-7; TRBD2 agrees at 7 bases. Germline CDR1 is LNHDA and CDR2 is SQIVND (reference sequence). Trimming removed 0 bases from V and 2 bases from J; junction bases left unmatched: 7. The CDR3 has 16 residues. The CDR3 DNA is TGTGCCAGTAGTATAGATGGGCTAGCGGTGGCCTACGAGCAGTACTTC. It encodes CASSIDGLAVAYEQYF.

The chain combines TRBV28 with TRBJ1-5; D gene ambiguous. Between the trimmed V and J ends, which lost 8 bases and 8 bases, there was a span of 13 bases. The CDR3 totals 12 residues. Germline V lookup: CDR1 MDHEN, CDR2 SYDVKM. As DNA, the CDR3 is TGTGCCAGCTGGAGGGAAGCGGAGCCCCAGCATTTT. Its translation is CASWREAEPQHF.

This clone was seen more than once but under ten times. V gene TRBV6-4 combines with J gene TRBJ1-3; D might be TRBD1 (5 bases). Trimming stripped 0 bases from V and 4 bases from J, with 13 bases between. Germline V CDR1 and CDR2: MRHNA, SNTAGT. There are 16 residues in the CDR3. The CDR3 region has the DNA TGTGCCAGCAGTGACTCGAGTTCGGAGGGGGGAAACACCATATATTTT. The encoded protein is CASSDSSSEGGNTIYF.

The J gene is TRBJ2-7, the V gene TRBV11-2; the match to TRBD1 covers 9 bases. The CDR3 is made up of 15 amino acids. Germline V lookup: CDR1 SGHAT, CDR2 FQNNGV. V shed 5 bases, J shed 9 bases, and the junction held 14 bases outside the gene matches. The CDR3 DNA follows: TGTGCCAGCAGCCACGCCGGGACAGGGCCCCGCGGGCAGTACTTC. Protein product: CASSHAGTGPRGQYF.

The CDR3 spells CASSVRGFGTEAFF. In nucleotides, the CDR3 is TGTGCCAGCAGCGTTAGGGGGTTCGGGACTGAAGCTTTCTTT. V gene TRBV9 combines with J gene TRBJ1-1, with D maybe TRBD1 (6 bases). CDR1 is SGDLS and CDR2 is YYNGEE in the germline V gene. Trimming cost V 2 bases and J 5 bases, with 13 bases left between them. CDR3 size: 14 residues. Supplemented by reference TRBV9 and TRBJ1-1, the full variable domain reads DSGVTQTPKHLITATGQRVTLRCSPRSGDLSVYWYQQSLDQGLQFLIQYYNGEERAKGNILERFSAQQFPDLHSELNLSSLELGDSALYFCASSVRGFGTEAFFGQGTRLTVV.

The V gene is TRBV29-1, the J gene TRBJ2-7, with 7 bases identical to TRBD2. With V trimmed by 6 bases and J by 0 bases, 5 bases remained unmatched. Per the germline V gene, CDR1 is SQVTM and CDR2 is ANQGSEA. The CDR3 totals 13 residues. The chain's CDR3 is CSVPAGYSYEQYF. DNA for the CDR3: TGCAGCGTCCCAGCGGGATACTCCTACGAGCAGTACTTC.

Worth noting for this clone: One junction end does not reproduce the germline sequence, and a read error may be involved. The chain recombines TRBV5-1 with TRBJ2-5, with 10 bases lining up with TRBD2. The length of the CDR3 is 15 residues. Germline V lookup: CDR1 SGHRS, CDR2 YFSETQ. The DNA for the CDR3 is TGCGCCAGCAGCTTGGGACTAGCGGGCCGGGAGAGCCAGTACTTC. Its translation: CASSLGLAGRESQYF.

This rearrangement joins TRBV25-1 to TRBJ1-1; no definite D call. Germline lookup yields CDR1 MGHDK and CDR2 SYGVNS. This CDR3 spans 11 amino acids. With 8 bases removed from V and 10 bases from J, the gap between germline ends came to 14 bases. CDR3 in amino acids: CASLAAGVAFF. In DNA, the CDR3 is TGTGCCAGCTTAGCTGCGGGAGTAGCTTTCTTT.

This chain uses TRBV29-1 with TRBJ1-2; D not certain. Germline CDR1 and CDR2: SQVTM and ANQGSEA. The CDR3 runs to 13 residues. The ends were cut back, 4 bases at V and 3 bases at J, with 12 bases in the middle. As DNA, the CDR3 is TGCAGCGTTGGCACGGAGGCTTACTATGGCTACACCTTC. It encodes CSVGTEAYYGYTF.

The chain employs TRBV28 and TRBJ2-7; 7 bases map to TRBD1. V gave up 6 bases and J gave up 1 base; unmatched junction bases: 15. This CDR3 has 17 residues. Germline lookup yields CDR1 MDHEN and CDR2 SYDVKM. The CDR3 region is CASSPGTGQLASYEQYF. Here the CDR3 DNA reads TGTGCCAGCAGCCCTGGTACGGGACAGCTGGCGTCCTACGAGCAGTACTTC.

This sequence joins TRBV2 and TRBJ2-7; 7 positions match TRBD1. V was clipped by 7 bases and J by 2 bases; unmatched bases: 8. The germline V gene has CDR1 SNHLY and CDR2 FYNNEI. The CDR3 extends over 14 amino acids. CDR3 DNA: TGTGCCAGCACCGGACAGGAGCTGGCCTACGAGCAGTACTTC. As protein: CASTGQELAYEQYF.

V and J are TRBV28 and TRBJ1-2; D is unclear. The CDR3 extends over 16 amino acids. With 6 bases removed from V and 1 base from J, the gap between germline ends came to 18 bases. Per the germline V gene, CDR1 is MDHEN and CDR2 is SYDVKM. The CDR3 bases are TGTGCCAGCAGCACCCACGCGGGGTACCGTAACTATGGCTACACCTTC. Its protein is CASSTHAGYRNYGYTF.

J is TRBJ1-3 and V is TRBV28; unclear D gene. The CDR3 contains 13 residues. The V end was cut by 8 bases, the J end by 2 bases, with 10 bases between. Germline loops: CDR1 MDHEN, CDR2 SYDVKM. DNA for the CDR3: TGTGCCAGCGCGGAGATGGCTGGAAACACCATATATTTT. Amino acids: CASAEMAGNTIYF.

CDR3: CASSLDRGGGVADTQYF. The CDR3 DNA sequence: TGTGCCAGCAGCTTAGATAGGGGGGGAGGAGTGGCAGATACGCAGTATTTT. The chain couples TRBV7-8 to TRBJ2-3; perhaps TRBD2 as D (7 bases). Germline V gene data show CDR1 as SGHVS and CDR2 as FQNEAQ. The CDR3 runs 17 residues. V dropped 1 base and J dropped 4 bases, with 18 bases sitting between them.

The chain employs TRBV19 and TRBJ2-7, with D perhaps matching TRBD2 (6 bases). Germline CDR1 and CDR2: LNHDA and SQIVND (reference sequence). The CDR3 has 14 amino acids. Trimming took off 3 bases at V and 6 bases at J, with 15 bases between the two ends. CDR3 residues: CASSMSVGGSEQYF. The CDR3 nucleotides are TGTGCCAGTAGTATGTCGGTTGGAGGGTCCGAGCAGTACTTC. Full variable domain (missing parts from reference TRBV19 and TRBJ2-7): DGGITQSPKYLFRKEGQNVTLSCEQNLNHDAMYWYRQDPGQGLRLIYYSQIVNDFQKGDIAEGYSVSREKKESFPLTVTSAQKNPTAFYLCASSMSVGGSEQYFGPGTRLTVT.

This chain joins TRBV9 and TRBJ2-5; TRBD1 matches 7 bases. Near its end, the DNA agrees better with TRBJ2-7, so the J call may be wrong. CDR1 is SGDLS and CDR2 is YYNGEE in the germline V gene. There are 13 residues in the CDR3. The CDR3 region is CASSRQGLYEQYF. The CDR3 DNA reads as TGTGCCAGCAGCCGACAGGGTCTTTACGAGCAGTACTTC.

This rearrangement joins TRBV11-2 to TRBJ2-7, with unresolved D. The ends were cut back, 1 base at V and 0 bases at J, with 4 bases in the middle. The CDR3 runs 13 residues. Germline values: CDR1 SGHAT, CDR2 FQNNGV. CDR3 nucleotide sequence: TGTGCCAGCAGCTTAGGCAGCTCCTACGAGCAGTACTTC. It translates to CASSLGSSYEQYF.

This clone appeared a single time. The chain carries TRBV5-1 and TRBJ1-4; 9 bases match TRBD1. The ends lost 0 bases at V and 6 bases at J; junction bases unmatched: 6. Per the germline V gene, CDR1 is SGHRS and CDR2 is YFSETQ. CDR3 length equals 16 residues. The CDR3 is CASSLADRGAYEKLFF. As DNA, the CDR3 is TGCGCCAGCAGCTTGGCCGACAGGGGGGCGTATGAAAAACTGTTTTTT.

This chain links TRBV7-8 with TRBJ2-7, with D possibly being TRBD1 (5 bases). Deletions cut 5 bases from V and 2 bases from J, with 19 bases between. The germline CDR1 and CDR2 sequences are SGHVS and FQNEAQ. The CDR3 consists of 16 residues. The CDR3 spells CASSKRQLFLPYEQYF. As DNA, the CDR3 is TGTGCCAGCAGCAAACGACAGCTATTCCTTCCCTACGAGCAGTACTTC.

The gene calls are TRBV7-8 and TRBJ2-7; D gene uncertain. CDR3 length equals 17 residues. V was pared by 1 base and J by 2 bases, with 18 bases between. The germline CDR1 and CDR2 sequences are SGHVS and FQNEAQ. The CDR3 here is CASSLVELTPIPYEQYF. CDR3 coding DNA: TGTGCCAGCAGCTTAGTTGAACTTACCCCAATCCCCTACGAGCAGTACTTC.

The gene calls are TRBV7-8 and TRBJ2-1; 7 bases agree with TRBD2. The germline V gene has CDR1 SGHVS and CDR2 FQNEAQ. With 5 bases clipped from V and 6 bases from J, the junction kept 13 bases outside the gene matches. This CDR3 has 16 amino acids. The CDR3 bases are TGTGCCAGCAGCCACCAGGGCGGTTGGGAGGGCAATGAGCAGTTCTTC. This translates into CASSHQGGWEGNEQFF. Full variable domain (outside the CDR3, taken from reference TRBV7-8 and TRBJ2-1): GAGVSQSPRYKVAKRGQDVALRCDPISGHVSLFWYQQALGQGPEFLTYFQNEAQLDKSGLPSDRFFAERPEGSVSTLKIQRTQQEDSAVYLCASSHQGGWEGNEQFFGPGTRLTVL.

The rearrangement uses TRBV2 and TRBJ1-2; D is unresolved. Trimming pared 7 bases from V and 4 bases from J, leaving 13 bases between. Per the germline V gene, CDR1 is SNHLY and CDR2 is FYNNEI. The CDR3 covers 13 residues. CDR3: CASNRRGIYGYTF. The DNA of the CDR3 is TGTGCCAGCAATCGGAGAGGGATCTATGGCTACACCTTC.

This clone was counted only a few times. The V call is TRBV4-1, the J call TRBJ1-1; TRBD1 might be the D (5 bases). From germline, CDR1 is MGHRA and CDR2 YSYEKL. There are 17 residues in the CDR3. Trimming removed 3 bases from V and 0 bases from J, with 17 bases in between. Here the CDR3 DNA reads TGCGCCAGCAGCCATCCAAAACTCAGGGCCGTGAACACTGAAGCTTTCTTT. This gives the protein CASSHPKLRAVNTEAFF.

V and J are TRBV2 and TRBJ1-2; D unresolved. The V gene's germline CDR1 is SNHLY and CDR2 FYNNEI. The CDR3 consists of 14 residues. Trimming cost V 1 base and J 0 bases, with 6 bases left between them. Here the CDR3 DNA reads TGTGCCAGCAGTGAAGGGCCATCTAACTATGGCTACACCTTC. This gives the protein CASSEGPSNYGYTF.

V usage is TRBV5-5 and J usage is TRBJ2-7; possibly TRBD1 for D (5 bases). The germline CDR1 and CDR2 sequences are SGHKS and YYEKEE (reference sequence). V was clipped by 3 bases and J by 5 bases, with 12 bases between them. This CDR3 contains 13 residues. CDR3 sequence reads: CASSSVGVDEQYF. DNA for the CDR3: TGTGCCAGCAGCTCTGTAGGGGTCGACGAGCAGTACTTC. Full variable domain (rest looked up from reference TRBV5-5 and TRBJ2-7): DAGVTQSPTHLIKTRGQQVTLRCSPISGHKSVSWYQQVLGQGPQFIFQYYEKEERGRGNFPDRFSARQFPNYSSELNVNALLLGDSALYLCASSSVGVDEQYFGPGTRLTVT.

The chain links TRBV10-3 to TRBJ2-1, with D maybe TRBD2 (5 bases). This CDR3 spans 14 amino acids. Germline CDR1 ENHRY, CDR2 SYGVKD. V was clipped by 2 bases and J by 4 bases, with 9 bases between them. For the CDR3, the DNA is TGTGCCATCAGTGAGGGACTCCTTTACAATGAGCAGTTCTTC. Residues: CAISEGLLYNEQFF.

The V and J genes are TRBV20-1 and TRBJ1-2; D possibly corresponds to TRBD1 (5 bases). In germline, CDR1 is DFQATT, CDR2 SNEGSKA (reference sequence). This CDR3 has 11 residues. V was clipped by 5 bases and J by 7 bases, with 11 bases between them. CDR3 nucleotides: TGCAGTGCTGCTAACCAGGGTGGCTACACCTTC. Translating gives CSAANQGGYTF.

This chain uses TRBV6-1 with TRBJ1-1; TRBD1 might be the D (6 bases). V gave up 7 bases and J gave up 1 base, with 10 bases separating them. The germline V gene has CDR1 MNHNS and CDR2 SASEGT. The CDR3 is made up of 13 amino acids. CDR3 protein: CASTGTSNTEAFF. Written as DNA, the CDR3 is TGTGCCAGCACCGGGACATCGAACACTGAAGCTTTCTTT.

V and J are TRBV6-6 and TRBJ1-1; 9 bases agree with TRBD1. The junction had 6 bases not matched to a gene; V was cut back by 6 bases and J by 4 bases. Germline CDR1 and CDR2: MNHNY and SVGAGI (reference sequence). CDR3 length: 14 residues. Written as DNA, the CDR3 is TGTGCCAGCAGGACCGGGACAGGGCTCACTGAAGCTTTCTTT. Translation gives CASRTGTGLTEAFF.